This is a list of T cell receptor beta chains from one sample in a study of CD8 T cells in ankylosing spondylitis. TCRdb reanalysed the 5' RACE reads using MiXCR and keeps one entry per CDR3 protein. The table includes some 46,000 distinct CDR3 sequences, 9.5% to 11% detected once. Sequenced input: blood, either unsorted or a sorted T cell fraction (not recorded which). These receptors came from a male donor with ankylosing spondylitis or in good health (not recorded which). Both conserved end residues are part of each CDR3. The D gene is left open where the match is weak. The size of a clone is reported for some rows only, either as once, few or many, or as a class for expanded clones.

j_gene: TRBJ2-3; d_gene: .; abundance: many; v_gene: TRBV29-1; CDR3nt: TGCAGCCTATCGGCCCTCTCGGCAGATACGCAGTATTTT; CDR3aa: CSLSALSADTQYF
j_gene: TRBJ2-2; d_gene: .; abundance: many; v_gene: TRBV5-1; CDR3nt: TGCGCCAGCAGCAGACGGACAGATAACACCGGGGAGCTGTTTTTT; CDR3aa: CASSRRTDNTGELFF
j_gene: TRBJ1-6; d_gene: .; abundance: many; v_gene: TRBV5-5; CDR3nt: TGTGCCAGCAGCTTCCAGGGAGATAATTCACCCCTCCACTTT; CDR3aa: CASSFQGDNSPLHF
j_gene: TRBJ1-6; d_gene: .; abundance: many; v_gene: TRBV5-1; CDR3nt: TGCGCCAGCGTCCAGTTCCCCGGGGATTCACCCCTCCACTTT; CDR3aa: CASVQFPGDSPLHF
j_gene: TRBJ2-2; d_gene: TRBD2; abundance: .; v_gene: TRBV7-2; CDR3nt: TGTGCCAGCAGCTTAGCCTCGTCGCGGGGGGGCACCGGGGAGCTGTTTTTT; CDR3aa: CASSLASSRGGTGELFF
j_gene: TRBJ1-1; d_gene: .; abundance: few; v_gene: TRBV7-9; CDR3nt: TGTGCCAGCAGCCCCGAATGGGGGGCCACTGAAGCTTTCTTT; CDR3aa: CASSPEWGATEAFF
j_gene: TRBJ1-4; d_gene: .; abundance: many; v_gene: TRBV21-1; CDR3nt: TGTGCCAGCGTTAGACAGGCAACTAATGAAAAACTGTTTTTT; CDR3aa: CASVRQATNEKLFF
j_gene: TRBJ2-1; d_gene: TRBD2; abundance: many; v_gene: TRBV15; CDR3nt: TGTGCCACCAGCAGAGGGTCTAGCGGGAGCTCCTACAATGAGCAGTTCTTC; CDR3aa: CATSRGSSGSSYNEQFF
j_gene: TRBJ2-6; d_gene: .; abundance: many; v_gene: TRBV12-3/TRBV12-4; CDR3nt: TGTGCCAGCAGTTTCGCTGGGGCCAACGTCCTGACTTTC; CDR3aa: CASSFAGANVLTF
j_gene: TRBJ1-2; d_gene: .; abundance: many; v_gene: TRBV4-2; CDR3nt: TGTGCCAGCAGCCAGCTAACAGGGATCTCCTATGGCTACACCTTC; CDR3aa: CASSQLTGISYGYTF
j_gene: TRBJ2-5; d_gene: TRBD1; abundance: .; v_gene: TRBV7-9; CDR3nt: TGTGCCAGCAGCTTCTCCCTTCCACAGGGGTATGAGACCCAGTACTTC; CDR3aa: CASSFSLPQGYETQYF
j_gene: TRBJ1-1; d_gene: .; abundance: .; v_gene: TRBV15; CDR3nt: TGTGCCACCAGCACGGGAACGCGCCGGGGGAGCCCTGAAGCTTTCTTT; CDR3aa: CATSTGTRRGSPEAFF
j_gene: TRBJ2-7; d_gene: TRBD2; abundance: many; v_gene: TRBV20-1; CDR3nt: TGCAGTGCTACAGCTACTAGCGGCGCCCTAGAGTACTTC; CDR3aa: CSATATSGALEYF
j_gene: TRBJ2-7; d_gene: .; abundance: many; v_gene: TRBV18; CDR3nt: TGTGCCAGCTCACCCCTGGTCACGCCGGGAATCTACGAGCAGTACTTC; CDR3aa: CASSPLVTPGIYEQYF
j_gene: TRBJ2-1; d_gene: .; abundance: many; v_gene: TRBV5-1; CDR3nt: TGCGCCAGCAGCTTGGGTGGGGCTTCCTACAATGAGCAGTTCTTC; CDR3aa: CASSLGGASYNEQFF
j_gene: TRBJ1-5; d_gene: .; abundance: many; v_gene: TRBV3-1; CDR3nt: TGTGCCAGCAGCCAAGCCGACAGTTATCAGCCCCAGCATTTT; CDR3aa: CASSQADSYQPQHF
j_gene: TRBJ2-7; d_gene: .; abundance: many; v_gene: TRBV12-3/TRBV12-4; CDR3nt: TGTGCCAGCAGTTTGGGTGAAGGCCACGAGCAGTACTTC; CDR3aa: CASSLGEGHEQYF
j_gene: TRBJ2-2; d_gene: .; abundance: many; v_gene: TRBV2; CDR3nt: TGTGCCAGCAGTGAAAACGCAATTCCGAACACCGGGGAGCTGTTTTTT; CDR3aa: CASSENAIPNTGELFF
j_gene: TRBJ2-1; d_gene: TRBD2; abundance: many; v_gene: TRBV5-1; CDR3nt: TGCGCCAGCAGCGGGTCTGGGACTAGTTACAATGAGCAGTTCTTC; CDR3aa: CASSGSGTSYNEQFF
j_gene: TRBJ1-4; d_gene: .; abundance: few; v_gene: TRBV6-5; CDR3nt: TGTGCCAGCAGTTACTCCAGGGGTGGTGAAAAACTGTTTTTT; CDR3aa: CASSYSRGGEKLFF
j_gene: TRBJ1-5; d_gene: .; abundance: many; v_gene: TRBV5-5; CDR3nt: TGTGCCAGCAGCTTTCTAGAGGGAGGTGGTAATCAGCCCCAGCATTTT; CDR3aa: CASSFLEGGGNQPQHF
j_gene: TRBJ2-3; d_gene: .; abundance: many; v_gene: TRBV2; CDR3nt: TGTGCCAGCAGTGGAAATAGGGGAGATACGCAGTATTTT; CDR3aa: CASSGNRGDTQYF
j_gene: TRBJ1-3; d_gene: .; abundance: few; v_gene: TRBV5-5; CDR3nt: TGTGCCAGCAGCTTGGATGGGTGGACGGGAAACACCATATATTTT; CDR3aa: CASSLDGWTGNTIYF
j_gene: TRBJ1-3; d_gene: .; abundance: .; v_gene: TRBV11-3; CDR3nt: TGTGCCAGCAGCTTAGACGCCCGGACCGCCGCCGGAAACACCATATATTTT; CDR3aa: CASSLDARTAAGNTIYF
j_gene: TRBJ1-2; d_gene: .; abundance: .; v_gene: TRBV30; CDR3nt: TGTGCCTGTCAACAGGGAGGAAACTATGGCTACACCTTC; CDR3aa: CACQQGGNYGYTF
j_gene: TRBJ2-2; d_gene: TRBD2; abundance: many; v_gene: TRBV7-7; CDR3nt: TGTGCCAGCAGCTTATCCCCCCGGGGGGACACCGGGGAGCTGTTTTTT; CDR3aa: CASSLSPRGDTGELFF
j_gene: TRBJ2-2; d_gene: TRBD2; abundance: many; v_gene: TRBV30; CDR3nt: TGTGCCTGGAGTGTTGTGGGACTACTCGTTGGCGGGGAGCTGTTTTTT; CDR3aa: CAWSVVGLLVGGELFF
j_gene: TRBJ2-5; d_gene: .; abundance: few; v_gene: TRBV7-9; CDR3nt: TGTGCCAGCAGCATGACGATCGTGGAACTCCAAGAGACCCAGTACTTC; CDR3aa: CASSMTIVELQETQYF
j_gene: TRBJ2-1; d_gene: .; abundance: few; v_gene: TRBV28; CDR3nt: TGTGCCAGCAACCCAGGATCCTCCTACAATGAGCAGTTCTTC; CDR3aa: CASNPGSSYNEQFF
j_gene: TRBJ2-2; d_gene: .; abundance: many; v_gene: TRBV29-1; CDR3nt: TGCAGCGTTACAGGGCGGTTGACCGGGGAGCTGTTTTTT; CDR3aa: CSVTGRLTGELFF